This T cell receptor beta chain was captured by sequencing in a study of blood T cell repertoires in COVID-19. At the level of the study: The origin of the acute and convalescent COVID-19 samples was the United States, Italy and Spain. Sample material is recorded as cDNA or gDNA derived from T cells, B-cell-depleted T cells, or PBMCs.

This clone was seen only once. The CDR3 consists of 15 residues. Germline CDR1 is SGHTS and CDR2 is YDEGEE. V lost 2 bases and J 5 bases, leaving 14 bases between the germline ends. Authors' methods: Nucleated cell number was recorded as an estimate derived from reference gene primer amplification. Produced via immunoSEQ multiplex PCR; TCRdb's table is partial and in-frame only. V, J and clone size were drawn from that table, and D and trimming were deduced from the DNA. This sample has about 80,000 clones, with 90% to 95% found just once. V and J are TRBV5-8 and TRBJ1-5, with D possibly being TRBD1 (6 bases). The TCR comes from a woman between 50 and 59 years old in a cohort sampled during active COVID-19. The material sequenced was peripheral blood. CDR3: CASSFGTRDDQPQHF. CDR3 sequence (DNA): TGTGCCAGCAGCTTCGGGACACGGGACGATCAGCCCCAGCATTTT.